Below, 23 T cell receptor beta chains from the same sample are listed, as sequenced in a study of Ad26.COV2.S vaccination and SARS-CoV-2 variants. Profiling relied on immunoSEQ multiplex PCR, and the TCRdb table lists in-frame clones only, not all of them. The sample contains about 320,000 clones, roughly 88% of which appear only once. As for treatment: 15 to 20 received Ad26.COV2.S at low or high dose, single or two shots; about 5 received placebo; per-sample allocation not given. All samples were drawn on day 63, counting from the first vaccine or placebo injection. The sequencing here drew on peripheral blood, taken in a trial of Ad26.COV2.S vaccine versus placebo. The receptors here all came from a person between 18 and 65 years old who received the Ad26.COV2.S COVID-19 vaccine or a placebo.

The chain recombines TRBV2 with TRBJ1-2; a weak D match, TRBD1 (5 bases). CDR1 SNHLY and CDR2 FYNNEI come from the germline V gene. There are 13 residues in the CDR3. V shed 3 bases and J shed 5 bases, with 10 bases lying between them. CDR3 loop: CASSDGGGYGYTF. In nucleotides, the CDR3 is TGTGCCAGCAGTGATGGGGGAGGGTATGGCTACACCTTC.

This CDR3 is CASSKGGGLYTF. The CDR3 DNA reads TGTGCCAGCAGTAAAGGAGGTGGCCTCTACACCTTC. The V call is TRBV7-9, the J call TRBJ1-2; D is unclear. This CDR3 comprises 12 residues. CDR1 is SEHNR and CDR2 is FQNEAQ in the germline V gene (reference sequence). V lost 6 bases to trimming and J lost 10 bases, with 15 bases between them.

Here the CDR3 DNA reads TGTGCCAGCAGTACAGGGGGCACTGAAGCTTTCTTT. This translates into CASSTGGTEAFF. The V gene is TRBV6-5, the J gene TRBJ1-1, with 8 bases that match TRBD1. CDR1 and CDR2 from the germline V gene are MNHEY and SVGAGI. The CDR3 totals 12 residues. Unmatched junction bases numbered 0, after V lost 5 bases and J lost 4 bases.

The chain employs TRBV7-2 and TRBJ1-3; a weak D match, TRBD1 (5 bases). V was pared by 1 base and J by 4 bases, with 8 bases between. The germline V gene has CDR1 SGHTA and CDR2 FQGNSA. The CDR3 spans 14 residues. The CDR3 DNA is TGTGCCAGCAGCTTAGGGCCAGGGGGAAACACCATATATTTT. It is translated as CASSLGPGGNTIYF.

The chain couples TRBV15 to TRBJ1-1; TRBD1 matches at 8 bases. This CDR3 is built from 17 residues. V was clipped by 1 base and J by 0 bases; unmatched bases: 7. Germline CDR1 reads LNHNV; CDR2 reads YYDKDF (reference sequence). This CDR3 is CATSRAPRTGMNTEAFF. CDR3 DNA: TGTGCCACCAGCAGAGCGCCGAGGACAGGGATGAACACTGAAGCTTTCTTT.

The gene calls are TRBV4-3 and TRBJ2-6; perhaps TRBD1 as D (6 bases). The CDR3 has 18 amino acids. CDR1 and CDR2 from the germline V gene are LGHNA and YSLEER. The germline V and J ends were trimmed by 0 bases and 0 bases, with 12 bases remaining between them. This CDR3 is CASSQDRDTDSGANVLTF. CDR3 DNA sequence: TGCGCCAGCAGCCAAGATCGGGACACCGACTCTGGGGCCAACGTCCTGACTTTC.

The chain carries TRBV10-3 and TRBJ1-2; D ambiguous. The CDR3 totals 14 residues. CDR1 ENHRY and CDR2 SYGVKD come from the germline V gene. Trimming took 0 bases from V and 4 from J, leaving 9 bases between them. This CDR3 reads CAISESKSGYGYTF. The CDR3 DNA follows: TGTGCCATCAGTGAGTCGAAGTCGGGCTATGGCTACACCTTC.

J is TRBJ1-1 and V is TRBV28; D uncertain. CDR1 is MDHEN, CDR2 SYDVKM, per germline. The CDR3 extends over 12 amino acids. The germline V and J ends were trimmed by 6 bases and 4 bases, with 9 bases remaining between them. This CDR3 reads CASSPPSTEAFF. Here the CDR3 DNA reads TGTGCCAGCAGCCCCCCCAGCACTGAAGCTTTCTTT. The complete variable domain, with remaining parts taken from reference TRBV28 and TRBJ1-1, reads DVKVTQSSRYLVKRTGEKVFLECVQDMDHENMFWYRQDPGLGLRLIYFSYDVKMKEKGDIPEGYSVSREKKERFSLILESASTNQTSMYLCASSPPSTEAFFGQGTRLTVV.

This chain joins TRBV9 and TRBJ2-1, with D perhaps being TRBD1 or TRBD2 (5 bases each). The germline V and J ends were trimmed by 4 bases and 4 bases, with 9 bases remaining between them. CDR3 length: 13 residues. Germline CDR1 SGDLS, CDR2 YYNGEE. DNA of the CDR3: TGTGCCAGCAGCCCGGGACCGTACAATGAGCAGTTCTTC. As protein: CASSPGPYNEQFF. The variable domain in full, completed from reference TRBV9 and TRBJ2-1, reads DSGVTQTPKHLITATGQRVTLRCSPRSGDLSVYWYQQSLDQGLQFLIQYYNGEERAKGNILERFSAQQFPDLHSELNLSSLELGDSALYFCASSPGPYNEQFFGPGTRLTVL.

The J gene is TRBJ1-2, the V gene TRBV7-2; D ambiguous. Germline values: CDR1 SGHTA, CDR2 FQGNSA. Trimming removed 5 bases at V and 0 bases at J, with 13 bases between. This CDR3 spans 15 amino acids. The CDR3 reads CASSPLERANYGYTF. The CDR3 DNA sequence: TGTGCCAGCAGCCCTCTCGAGAGGGCTAACTATGGCTACACCTTC.

The chain is built from TRBV11-2 and TRBJ2-3; D unresolved. V was trimmed by 2 bases and J by 1 base, leaving 13 bases between them. Germline CDR1 and CDR2: SGHAT and FQNNGV. CDR3 length: 16 amino acids. The CDR3, as DNA: TGTGCCAGCAGCTTATCTCAAGCGAAGGGCACAGATACGCAGTATTTT. This encodes CASSLSQAKGTDTQYF.

V is TRBV6-5 and J is TRBJ2-2; tentative D call: TRBD1 (5 bases). Germline CDR1 and CDR2: MNHEY and SVGAGI. Trimming stripped 5 bases from V and 7 bases from J, with 5 bases between. The CDR3 is 11 residues long. The CDR3 DNA follows: TGTGCCAGCAGTCAGGGCGGGGAGCTGTTTTTT. Protein product: CASSQGGELFF.

The chain links TRBV3-1 (or the pseudogene TRBV3-2) to TRBJ2-1; TRBD2 matches at 10 bases. Germline loops: CDR1 LGHDT, CDR2 YNNKEL (reference sequence). This CDR3 region has 14 residues. The junction had 11 bases not matched to a gene; V was cut back by 8 bases and J by 10 bases. The CDR3, as DNA: TGTGCCAGCCAGGGGCTAGCGGGAGCAATGGAGCAGTTCTTC. It is translated as CASQGLAGAMEQFF.

The rearrangement joins TRBV28 to TRBJ2-3; 9 nucleotides agree with TRBD2. There are 17 residues in the CDR3. Germline-derived CDR1 and CDR2 are MDHEN and SYDVKM. The J segment lost 0 bases and the V segment lost 4 bases, leaving 8 bases of the junction unmatched. CDR3 nucleotide sequence: TGTGCCAGCAGTTCCCCATCAGCGGGAGGTAGCACAGATACGCAGTATTTT. It specifies CASSSPSAGGSTDTQYF.

The gene calls are TRBV2 and TRBJ2-3; TRBD2 matches 9 bases. The V gene's germline CDR1 is SNHLY and CDR2 FYNNEI. With 6 bases clipped from V and 5 bases from J, the junction kept 9 bases outside the gene matches. The CDR3 consists of 15 residues. In DNA form, the CDR3 reads TGTGCCAGCAGGCGACTAGCGGCGGTAGGAGATACGCAGTATTTT. Its protein is CASRRLAAVGDTQYF.

This clone was recorded a few times. The J gene is TRBJ1-2, the V gene TRBV5-1, with D unclear. V was clipped by 4 bases and J by 6 bases, with 13 bases between them. Germline lookup yields CDR1 SGHRS and CDR2 YFSETQ. This CDR3 region has 13 residues. The CDR3 bases are TGCGCCAGCAGCCGGGAAAGTATCGATGGCTACACCTTC. It translates to CASSRESIDGYTF.

This clone was seen a few times. This chain joins TRBV5-4 and TRBJ1-1; 10 bases match TRBD1. This CDR3 is 13 amino acids long. Trimming took 5 bases from V and 5 from J; bases not matched to a gene: 3. Germline V gives CDR1 SGHNT, CDR2 YYREEE (reference sequence). The CDR3 bases are TGTGCCAGCAGGACAGGGGGCATGACTGAAGCTTTCTTT. Translation: CASRTGGMTEAFF.

The chain combines TRBV28 with TRBJ1-1; possible D gene TRBD1, 5 bases. V was trimmed by 6 bases and J by 0 bases, leaving 14 bases between them. The CDR3 is 15 residues long. The V gene's germline CDR1 is MDHEN and CDR2 SYDVKM. The CDR3 DNA reads as TGTGCCAGCAGCCCTTTTGGGGCTGTGAACACTGAAGCTTTCTTT. It specifies CASSPFGAVNTEAFF.

The chain links TRBV3-1 (or the pseudogene TRBV3-2) to TRBJ1-1; D uncertain. The V end lost 1 base, the J end lost 0 bases, and 6 bases lay between the germline ends. The CDR3 is made up of 14 amino acids. Per the germline V gene, CDR1 is LGHDT and CDR2 is YNNKEL (reference sequence). The CDR3 coding sequence is TGTGCCAGCAGCCAAGTGAGAATGAACACTGAAGCTTTCTTT. Translated, it gives CASSQVRMNTEAFF.

This clone was recorded once. This chain joins TRBV27 and TRBJ1-5; no clear D. Per germline, CDR1 MNHEY and CDR2 SMNVEV (reference sequence). This CDR3 spans 13 amino acids. Trimming left V 6 bases short and J 7 bases short, with 13 bases between. The CDR3 DNA is TGTGCCAGCAGGGCCCGGGCCCAGCAGCCCCAGCATTTT. It encodes CASRARAQQPQHF.

J is TRBJ2-7 and V is TRBV4-1; D remains ambiguous. Germline V gene lookup returns CDR1 MGHRA and CDR2 YSYEKL. This CDR3 has 14 residues. The V and J ends lost 1 base and 3 bases respectively, with 10 bases between them. CDR3 protein: CASSQAPSGYEQYV. In DNA form, the CDR3 reads TGCGCCAGCAGCCAAGCTCCTTCGGGCTACGAGCAGTACGTC.

The chain combines TRBV5-5 with TRBJ1-1, with a possible D match to TRBD1 (6 bases). The CDR3 has 14 amino acids. Looked up from germline, CDR1 is SGHKS and CDR2 is YYEKEE (reference sequence). V was pared by 5 bases and J by 4 bases, with 15 bases between. This CDR3 is CASSRYREVTEAFF. The CDR3, as DNA: TGTGCCAGCAGTCGCTACAGGGAGGTCACTGAAGCTTTCTTT.

The chain joins TRBV5-5 to TRBJ2-7; D perhaps matches TRBD1 (6 bases). The germline V and J ends were trimmed by 4 bases and 3 bases, with 17 bases remaining between them. This CDR3 is built from 15 residues. The germline V gene has CDR1 SGHKS and CDR2 YYEKEE (reference sequence). The CDR3 DNA reads TGTGCCAGCAGCCCTTCGGCAGGGGATCTCTACGAGCAGTACTTC. It is translated as CASSPSAGDLYEQYF.